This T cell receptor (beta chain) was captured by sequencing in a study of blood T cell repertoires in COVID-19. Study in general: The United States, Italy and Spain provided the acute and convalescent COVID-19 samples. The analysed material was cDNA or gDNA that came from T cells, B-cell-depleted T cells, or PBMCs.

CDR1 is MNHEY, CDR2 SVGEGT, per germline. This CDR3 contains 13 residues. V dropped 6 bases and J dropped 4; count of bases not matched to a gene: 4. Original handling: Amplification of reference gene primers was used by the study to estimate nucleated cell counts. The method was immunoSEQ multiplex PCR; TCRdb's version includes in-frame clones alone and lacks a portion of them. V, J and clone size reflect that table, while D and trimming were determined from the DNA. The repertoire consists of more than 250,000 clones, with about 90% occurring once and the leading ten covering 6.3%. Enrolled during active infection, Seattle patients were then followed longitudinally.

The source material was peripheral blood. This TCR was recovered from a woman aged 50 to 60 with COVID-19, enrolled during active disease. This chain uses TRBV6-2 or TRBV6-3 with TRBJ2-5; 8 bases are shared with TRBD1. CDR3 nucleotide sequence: TGTGCCAGCAGCAGGGGGCACCGAGAGACCCAGTACTTC. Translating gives CASSRGHRETQYF.